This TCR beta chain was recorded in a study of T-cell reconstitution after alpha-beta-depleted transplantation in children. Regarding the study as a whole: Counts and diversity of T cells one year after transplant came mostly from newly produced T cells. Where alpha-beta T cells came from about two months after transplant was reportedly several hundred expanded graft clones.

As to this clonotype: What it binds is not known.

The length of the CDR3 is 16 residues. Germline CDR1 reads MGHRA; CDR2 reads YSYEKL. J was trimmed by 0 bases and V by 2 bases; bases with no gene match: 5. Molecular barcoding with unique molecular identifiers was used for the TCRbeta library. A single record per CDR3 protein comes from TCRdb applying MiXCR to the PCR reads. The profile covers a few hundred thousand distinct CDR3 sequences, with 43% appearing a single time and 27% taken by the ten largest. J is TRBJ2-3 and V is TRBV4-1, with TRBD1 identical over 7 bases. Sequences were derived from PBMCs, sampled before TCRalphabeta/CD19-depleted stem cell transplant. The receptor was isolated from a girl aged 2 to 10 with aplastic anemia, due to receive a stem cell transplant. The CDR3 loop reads CASSQRTGPSTDTQYF. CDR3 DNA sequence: TGCGCCAGCAGCCAACGGACAGGACCCAGCACAGATACGCAGTATTTT.